The 10 T cell receptor beta chains presented below share a single source sample, sequenced in a study of blood T cell repertoires in COVID-19. Libraries were prepared by immunoSEQ multiplex PCR; TCRdb keeps only in-frame clonotypes and omits some of them. The sample contains 150,000 to 200,000 clones, 70% to 90% of which appear only once. The sample taken for sequencing was peripheral blood. The source is a man younger than 30 with acute or convalescent COVID-19.

This sequence joins TRBV6-5 and TRBJ1-6, with 9 bases aligning to TRBD1. V gave up 0 bases and J gave up 10 bases; unmatched junction bases: 4. The germline gives CDR1 MNHEY, CDR2 SVGAGI. This CDR3 has 15 amino acids. CDR3 in DNA: TGTGCCAGCAGTTACTCGGGGACAGGGAAATCACCCCTCCACTTT. Translating gives CASSYSGTGKSPLHF.

The chain is built from TRBV12-5 and TRBJ1-1, with D hard to call. Trimming pared 1 base from V and 1 base from J, leaving 7 bases between. The CDR3 runs 14 residues. Germline V gene sequence: CDR1 LGHNT, CDR2 FRNRAP. CDR3 sequence (DNA): TGTGCTAGTGGTTTGGCCGGCGGGAACACTGAAGCTTTCTTT. Residues: CASGLAGGNTEAFF.

The rearrangement uses TRBV5-4 and TRBJ2-5; maybe TRBD2 (5 bases). Per germline, CDR1 SGHNT and CDR2 YYREEE (reference sequence). The CDR3 is 15 amino acids. Between the trimmed V and J ends, which lost 3 bases and 0 bases, there was a span of 12 bases. The CDR3 here is CASSYRPGYQETQYF. In DNA, the CDR3 is TGTGCCAGCAGCTATAGACCGGGATACCAAGAGACCCAGTACTTC.

The chain has TRBV12-5 and TRBJ1-1; 8 bases are a match to TRBD1. Germline V gene data show CDR1 as LGHNT and CDR2 as FRNRAP. This CDR3 is 18 amino acids long. V dropped 5 bases and J dropped 1; count of bases not matched to a gene: 15. CDR3 DNA sequence: TGTGCTAGTGGTACCACTTGGGCAGGGGGCGATTCGAACACTGAAGCTTTCTTT. The encoded protein is CASGTTWAGGDSNTEAFF.

The chain recombines TRBV11-2 with TRBJ2-5; tentatively, D is TRBD2 (5 bases). The CDR3 loop spans 15 amino acids. CDR1 and CDR2 (germline): SGHAT, FQNNGV. The V and J ends lost 1 base and 0 bases respectively, with 9 bases between them. For the CDR3, the DNA is TGTGCCAGCAGCTTAGGTTCCGGGAACCAAGAGACCCAGTACTTC. Its protein is CASSLGSGNQETQYF.

This clone was seen more than once but under ten times. The chain is built from TRBV30 and TRBJ1-2; D is perhaps TRBD1 (6 bases). V was trimmed by 4 bases and J by 5 bases, leaving 14 bases between them. The germline V gene encodes CDR1 GTSNPN and CDR2 SVGIG (reference sequence). The CDR3 has 13 residues. CDR3 DNA: TGTGCCTGGACCCCGGGGGGCTGGTATGGCTACACCTTC. It encodes CAWTPGGWYGYTF.

A note on this clone: The sample has other DNA sequences that encode this CDR3 too. The chain joins TRBV20-1 to TRBJ1-1; D gene unclear. The germline V gene has CDR1 DFQATT and CDR2 SNEGSKA (reference sequence). The CDR3 is made up of 11 amino acids. The ends were cut back, 5 bases at V and 3 bases at J, with 7 bases in the middle. CDR3 sequence reads: CSAGRDTEAFF. CDR3 DNA: TGCAGTGCTGGCCGGGACACTGAAGCTTTCTTT.

The chain carries TRBV5-4 and TRBJ1-3, with 8 bases fitting TRBD1. Germline V gene data show CDR1 as SGHNT and CDR2 as YYREEE (reference sequence). The CDR3 runs 15 residues. Trimming removed 0 bases from V and 2 bases from J; junction bases left unmatched: 1. The CDR3: CASSLDRGTGNTIYF. The CDR3 bases are TGTGCCAGCAGCTTGGACAGGGGGACTGGAAACACCATATATTTT.

This sequence joins TRBV7-2 and TRBJ2-5; D might be TRBD2 (5 bases). Trimming took off 2 bases at V and 5 bases at J, with 15 bases between the two ends. Looked up from germline, CDR1 is SGHTA and CDR2 is FQGNSA. This CDR3 region has 15 residues. DNA for the CDR3: TGTGCCAGCAGCTTAATAAGTCTAGCTTCCGAGACCCAGTACTTC. Translation: CASSLISLASETQYF.

The V gene is TRBV14, the J gene TRBJ1-1; 8 bases line up with TRBD1. This CDR3 region has 16 residues. J lost 6 bases, V lost 3 bases, and 12 bases had no gene match. Germline-derived CDR1 and CDR2 are SGHDN and FVKESK. The CDR3 nucleotides read TGTGCCAGCAGCCAGAGACAGGGGCCCAGGGTTCCTGAAGCTTTCTTT. The encoded protein is CASSQRQGPRVPEAFF.